A single sample gave rise to the 13 T cell receptor beta chains below, sequenced in a study of shared clonotypes between healthy human individuals. The data were produced by immunoSEQ multiplex PCR, yet TCRdb's version contains in-frame clones alone and is incomplete. Of roughly 1,000,000 clones in the sample, around 82% are singletons; the top ten hold 0.6% to 0.7%. The material sequenced was memory CD4+ T cells from PBMCs. Regarding subset: CD45RA-negative fraction. These receptors originate from a man aged 18 to 35 in good health. Some clones in this sample may be carry-over from other donors' samples.

DNA of the CDR3: TGTGCCAGCAGCCTCTCCTACGAAAAACTGTTTTTT. The encoded protein is CASSLSYEKLFF. V gene TRBV6-1 combines with J gene TRBJ1-4, with D unresolved. Germline V CDR1 and CDR2: MNHNS, SASEGT. The CDR3 contains 12 residues. With 6 bases removed from V and 8 bases from J, the gap between germline ends came to 10 bases.

Points on this clone: A far larger clone is only one base removed, so a read error is likely. The sample has other DNA sequences that encode this CDR3 too. The chain is built from TRBV28 and TRBJ2-3; the D is unclear. Trimming cost V 6 bases and J 3 bases, with 16 bases left between them. Germline assignment: CDR1 MDHEN and CDR2 SYDVKM. The length of the CDR3 is 15 residues. DNA of the CDR3: TGTGCCAGCAGCCGGCCGGCGGCTGCAACAGATACGCAGTATTTT. Translated: CASSRPAAATDTQYF.

The chain uses TRBV11-2 and TRBJ2-7; D unclear. Germline loops: CDR1 SGHAT, CDR2 FQNNGV. CDR3 size: 10 residues. With 5 bases removed from V and 4 bases from J, the gap between germline ends came to 3 bases. The CDR3 region has the DNA TGTGCCAGCAGCACGTACGAGCAGTACTTC. It yields the protein CASSTYEQYF.

V gene TRBV6-1 combines with J gene TRBJ2-5; tentatively, D is TRBD1 or TRBD2 (5 bases each). This CDR3 region has 14 residues. Germline V CDR1 and CDR2: MNHNS, SASEGT. V lost 3 bases and J 1 base, leaving 9 bases between the germline ends. This chain's CDR3 is CASSDGGTQETQYF. The DNA of the CDR3 is TGTGCCAGCAGTGATGGTGGGACCCAAGAGACCCAGTACTTC.

The chain recombines TRBV6-6 with TRBJ2-3; unclear D gene. There are 14 residues in the CDR3. Germline V lookup: CDR1 MNHNY, CDR2 SVGAGI (reference sequence). Between the trimmed V and J ends, which lost 9 bases and 3 bases, there was a span of 16 bases. The CDR3 loop reads CASSKSAVTDTQYF. In DNA form, the CDR3 reads TGTGCCAGTTCTAAGAGCGCGGTAACAGATACGCAGTATTTT.

The genes are TRBV7-2 and TRBJ2-1; 7 bases line up with TRBD2. Looked up from germline, CDR1 is SGHTA and CDR2 is FQGNSA. The CDR3 consists of 13 residues. J lost 9 bases, V lost 5 bases, and 7 bases had no gene match. CDR3 residues: CASSSRAGAEQFF. The CDR3 DNA sequence: TGTGCCAGCAGCAGCCGGGCGGGAGCTGAGCAGTTCTTC.

This clone was detected a few times. This rearrangement joins TRBV11-2 to TRBJ2-3; D gene uncertain. Trimming pared 5 bases from V and 4 bases from J, leaving 7 bases between. The CDR3 runs to 12 residues. From germline, CDR1 is SGHAT and CDR2 FQNNGV. This CDR3 reads CASSPTSDTQYF. DNA of the CDR3: TGTGCCAGCAGCCCCACATCAGATACGCAGTATTTT. The full variable domain, in which reference TRBV11-2 and TRBJ2-3 provide the parts outside the CDR3, is EAGVAQSPRYKIIEKRQSVAFWCNPISGHATLYWYQQILGQGPKLLIQFQNNGVVDDSQLPKDRFSAERLKGVDSTLKIQPAKLEDSAVYLCASSPTSDTQYFGPGTRLTVL.

Notes on this clone: This same CDR3 is encoded by further DNA sequences in the sample. The V call is TRBV9, the J call TRBJ2-1, with D unresolved. This CDR3 is built from 15 residues. Germline V lookup: CDR1 SGDLS, CDR2 YYNGEE. The V end lost 4 bases, the J end lost 0 bases, and 11 bases lay between the germline ends. CDR3 nucleotide sequence: TGTGCCAGCAGCCCTCAAACCGGCTCCTACAATGAGCAGTTCTTC. It is translated as CASSPQTGSYNEQFF.

The chain links TRBV6-1 to TRBJ2-7, with 10 positions matching TRBD1. Germline-derived CDR1 and CDR2 are MNHNS and SASEGT. CDR3 length equals 13 residues. The J segment lost 7 bases and the V segment lost 7 bases, leaving 7 bases of the junction unmatched. The DNA of the CDR3 is TGTGCCAGCATGGCGGGACAGGGGACTGAGCAGTACTTC. Protein: CASMAGQGTEQYF.

The chain combines TRBV7-9 with TRBJ1-4; TRBD1 is a possible D gene (5 bases). Trimming left V 1 base short and J 5 bases short, with 14 bases between. CDR1 and CDR2 from the germline V gene are SEHNR and FQNEAQ (reference sequence). The CDR3 has 16 amino acids. In DNA form, the CDR3 reads TGTGCCAGCAGCTTAGGCAGGGACTACCTAAATGAAAAACTGTTTTTT. It translates to CASSLGRDYLNEKLFF.

The genes are TRBV25-1 and TRBJ2-1; TRBD1 aligns across 8 bases. Germline V gene sequence: CDR1 MGHDK, CDR2 SYGVNS. There are 13 residues in the CDR3. V dropped 11 bases and J dropped 4; count of bases not matched to a gene: 7. CDR3 nucleotide sequence: TGTGCCTTGGACAGGGTAAAATACAATGAGCAGTTCTTC. It is translated as CALDRVKYNEQFF.

This clone was detected ten times or more. The rearrangement links TRBV4-2 to TRBJ1-4, with 7 bases aligning to TRBD1. V was pared by 5 bases and J by 2 bases, with 5 bases of the junction left unmatched. The CDR3 consists of 15 residues. Per the germline V gene, CDR1 is LGHNA and CDR2 is YNFKEQ. CDR3 residues: CASSEIGGTNEKLFF. The CDR3 bases are TGTGCCAGCAGCGAAATAGGGGGCACTAATGAAAAACTGTTTTTT.

For this clone: The sample has other DNA sequences that encode this CDR3 too. The chain joins TRBV15 to TRBJ2-7; D uncertain. CDR1 LNHNV and CDR2 YYDKDF come from the germline V gene (reference sequence). V was shortened by 0 bases and J by 7 bases, with 4 bases between the two germline ends. CDR3 length: 11 amino acids. This CDR3 is CATSREREQYF. The CDR3 DNA follows: TGTGCCACCAGCAGAGAGAGGGAGCAGTACTTC.